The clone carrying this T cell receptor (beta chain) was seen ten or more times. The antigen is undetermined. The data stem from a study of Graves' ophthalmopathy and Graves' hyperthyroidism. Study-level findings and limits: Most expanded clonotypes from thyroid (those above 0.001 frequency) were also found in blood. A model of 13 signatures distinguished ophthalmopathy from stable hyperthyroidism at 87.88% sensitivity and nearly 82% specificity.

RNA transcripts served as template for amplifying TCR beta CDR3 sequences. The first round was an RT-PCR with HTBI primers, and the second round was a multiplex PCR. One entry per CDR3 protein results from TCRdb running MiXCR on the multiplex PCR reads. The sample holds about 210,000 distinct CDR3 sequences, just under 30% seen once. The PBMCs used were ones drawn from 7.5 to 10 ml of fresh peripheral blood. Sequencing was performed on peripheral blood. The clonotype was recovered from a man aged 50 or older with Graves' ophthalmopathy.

CDR3 bases: TGTGCCAGCAGCCCCCCGTGGGGAGGAAACGAGCAGTACTTC. Translation: CASSPPWGGNEQYF. The chain uses TRBV3-1 and TRBJ2-7; TRBD2 is a possible D gene (6 bases). This CDR3 has 14 residues. CDR1 is LGHDT and CDR2 is YNNKEL in the germline V gene (reference sequence). The V gene lost 4 bases and the J gene lost 5 bases, with 15 bases spanning the gap.